Described below is a single T cell receptor beta chain sequence and its context. The antigen is not known. This record belongs to a study of early T cells in non-severe SARS-CoV-2 infection. Study summary: Sequencing used unsorted whole-blood bulk RNA, so chains lack pairing.

Individual cDNA molecules were tagged with unique molecular identifiers, the study reported. TCRdb redid the calling of the 5' RACE reads with MiXCR, one entry per CDR3 protein. The sample records some 71,000 distinct CDR3 sequences, roughly 11% being singletons. The CDR3 is 15 residues long. V was cut by 3 bases and J by 3 bases, with 15 bases left in between. General observations from the study: CD4 and private specificities were missed by VDJdb matching, which favored anti-spike CD8 responses.

The source was whole blood, collected at baseline. This TCR derives from an adult who was a healthcare worker with PCR-confirmed SARS-CoV-2 infection or an uninfected control (not recorded which). V usage is TRBV12-3 or TRBV12-4 and J usage is TRBJ2-7, with D perhaps TRBD2 (7 bases). Written as DNA, the CDR3 is TGTGCCAGCAGTTTCTCGGGGGGCGCTAGCTACGAGCAGTACTTC. Encoded protein: CASSFSGGASYEQYF.